The next 28 T cell receptor beta chains were all read from a single sample in a study of shared clonotypes between healthy human individuals. Profiling relied on immunoSEQ multiplex PCR, and the TCRdb table lists in-frame clones only, not all of them. The table has some 630,000 clones, approximately 79% seen once. Sample: memory CD4+ T cells sorted from blood. As for subset: CD45RA-negative fraction. Source of these receptors: a woman in her thirties in good health.

This clone was seen more than once but under ten times. The gene calls are TRBV27 and TRBJ2-7; D call uncertain. The V end was cut by 3 bases, the J end by 6 bases, with 12 bases between. Germline V gives CDR1 MNHEY, CDR2 SMNVEV (reference sequence). The CDR3 extends over 13 amino acids. The chain's CDR3 is CASSFFPPREQYF. Written as DNA, the CDR3 is TGTGCCAGCAGTTTTTTCCCCCCCCGCGAGCAGTACTTC.

This chain links TRBV27 with TRBJ2-7; 7 bases match TRBD2. After removal of 5 bases from V and 8 bases from J, the junction contained 15 bases not matched to a gene. Germline V gene sequence: CDR1 MNHEY, CDR2 SMNVEV (reference sequence). CDR3 size: 15 residues. The CDR3 nucleotides read TGTGCCAGCAGTCAATGGGGGGAGGGATTTACGAAGCAGTACTTC. Its protein product is CASSQWGEGFTKQYF.

CDR3 residues: CASSEIGTGNHGYTF. DNA of the CDR3: TGTGCCAGCAGTGAAATTGGGACAGGGAATCATGGCTACACCTTC. The rearrangement joins TRBV6-1 to TRBJ1-2; 9 nucleotides agree with TRBD1. CDR1 is MNHNS and CDR2 is SASEGT in the germline V gene. The CDR3 length is 15 residues. The trim removed 2 bases at V and 6 bases at J, leaving 7 bases unmatched.

The chain recombines TRBV28 with TRBJ2-1; 12 bases are shared with TRBD2. The germline gives CDR1 MDHEN, CDR2 SYDVKM. J was trimmed by 4 bases and V by 10 bases; bases with no gene match: 14. This CDR3 region has 17 residues. The CDR3 protein is CATIETMGLAGYNEQFF. CDR3 in DNA: TGTGCCACCATAGAAACCATGGGACTAGCGGGTTACAATGAGCAGTTCTTC.

In the case of this clone: Other DNA sequences in the same sample also yield this CDR3. The chain has TRBV5-1 and TRBJ1-3, with unresolved D. The V gene's germline CDR1 is SGHRS and CDR2 YFSETQ. With 0 bases removed from V and 0 bases from J, the gap between germline ends came to 4 bases. This CDR3 is built from 14 residues. In DNA form, the CDR3 reads TGCGCCAGCAGCTTGGGTACCTCTGGAAACACCATATATTTT. Protein sequence: CASSLGTSGNTIYF.

This chain connects TRBV11-2 to TRBJ2-5; D gene ambiguous. Germline V lookup: CDR1 SGHAT, CDR2 FQNNGV. Between the trimmed V and J ends, which lost 5 bases and 1 base, there was a span of 11 bases. The CDR3 extends over 14 amino acids. CDR3 sequence: CASSPDGFQETQYF. The CDR3 coding sequence is TGTGCCAGCAGCCCAGATGGGTTCCAAGAGACCCAGTACTTC.

The rearrangement links TRBV6-1 to TRBJ1-4, with D possibly matching TRBD1 (6 bases). Germline V gene sequence: CDR1 MNHNS, CDR2 SASEGT. V lost 8 bases and J lost 6, with 16 bases in between. This CDR3 region has 14 residues. The CDR3 nucleotides read TGTGCCAGCGTTCCGGGACAAGGATATGAAAAACTGTTTTTT. Its translation is CASVPGQGYEKLFF.

Only one count was recorded for this clone. The chain recombines TRBV7-2 with TRBJ2-5; possibly TRBD2 for D (5 bases). Deletions cut 2 bases from V and 5 bases from J, with 18 bases between. Germline V lookup: CDR1 SGHTA, CDR2 FQGNSA. The CDR3 consists of 16 residues. In nucleotides, the CDR3 is TGTGCCAGCAGCTTAAGGCGGCTAGCCACCGGTGAGACCCAGTACTTC. Its protein is CASSLRRLATGETQYF.

The chain links TRBV9 to TRBJ2-1; 7 bases are shared with TRBD1. This CDR3 is built from 16 residues. After removal of 3 bases from V and 0 bases from J, the junction contained 6 bases not matched to a gene. CDR1 SGDLS and CDR2 YYNGEE come from the germline V gene. The CDR3 DNA follows: TGTGCCAGCAGCGAGACCGGGACAGTCTCCTACAATGAGCAGTTCTTC. Translating it yields CASSETGTVSYNEQFF.

The chain links TRBV7-9 to TRBJ2-2; D not certain. This CDR3 region has 13 residues. The ends were cut back, 2 bases at V and 2 bases at J, with 3 bases in the middle. The germline CDR1 and CDR2 sequences are SEHNR and FQNEAQ (reference sequence). CDR3 in amino acids: CASSLHNTGELFF. The CDR3 nucleotides are TGTGCCAGCAGCTTACATAACACCGGGGAGCTGTTTTTT.

The V call is TRBV7-9, the J call TRBJ2-7, with TRBD2 matching 8 bases. This CDR3 region has 17 residues. The V gene end was trimmed by 1 base and the J gene end by 7 bases; junction bases not matched to a gene: 15. Germline CDR1 reads SEHNR; CDR2 reads FQNEAQ (reference sequence). CDR3 bases: TGTGCCAGCAGCTTAGACACAGGCGTCATACTAGCGGAGGAGCAGTACTTC. This codes for CASSLDTGVILAEEQYF.

J is TRBJ2-5 and V is TRBV7-9; no firm D call. Per the germline V gene, CDR1 is SEHNR and CDR2 is FQNEAQ (reference sequence). The CDR3 runs 14 residues. V was pared by 5 bases and J by 1 base, with 11 bases between. CDR3 DNA sequence: TGTGCCAGCAGCCTCGGGTCCCTCCAAGAGACCCAGTACTTC. Its protein is CASSLGSLQETQYF. The variable domain in full, with the rest retrieved from reference TRBV7-9 and TRBJ2-5, is DTGVSQNPRHKITKRGQNVTFRCDPISEHNRLYWYRQTLGQGPEFLTYFQNEAQLEKSRLLSDRFSAERPKGSFSTLEIQRTEQGDSAMYLCASSLGSLQETQYFGPGTRLLVL.

This rearrangement joins TRBV5-1 to TRBJ1-4; 12 bases match TRBD1. CDR1 SGHRS and CDR2 YFSETQ come from the germline V gene. This CDR3 comprises 16 residues. Trimming took 6 bases from V and 8 from J; bases not matched to a gene: 11. Here the CDR3 DNA reads TGCGCCAGCATGGGACAGGGGGCGCCGGGGATGGAAAAACTGTTTTTT. Its protein product is CASMGQGAPGMEKLFF.

The chain joins TRBV28 to TRBJ2-7; TRBD2 is a possible D gene (5 bases). From germline, CDR1 is MDHEN and CDR2 SYDVKM. This CDR3 is built from 12 residues. V lost 8 bases and J 0 bases, leaving 8 bases between the germline ends. The CDR3 DNA follows: TGTGCCAGCCGCGGGTACTCCTACGAGCAGTACTTC. It yields the protein CASRGYSYEQYF.

The V and J genes are TRBV4-1 and TRBJ2-2; D not resolved. CDR3 length equals 17 residues. V was shortened by 1 base and J by 3 bases, with 15 bases between the two germline ends. Germline values: CDR1 MGHRA, CDR2 YSYEKL. The CDR3 bases are TGCGCCAGCAGCCAAGGGAGAGCGCGGAGTTACACCGGGGAGCTGTTTTTT. It encodes CASSQGRARSYTGELFF.

This chain connects TRBV7-2 to TRBJ2-3; D might be TRBD1 (5 bases). Germline CDR1 and CDR2: SGHTA and FQGNSA. CDR3 length equals 13 residues. Trimming pared 5 bases from V and 8 bases from J, leaving 14 bases between. The CDR3 DNA reads as TGTGCCAGCAGCGGAGCCCATCAGGGTACGCAGTATTTT. This sequence encodes CASSGAHQGTQYF. Drawing the rest from reference TRBV7-2 and TRBJ2-3, the complete variable domain is GAGVSQSPSNKVTEKGKDVELRCDPISGHTALYWYRQSLGQGLEFLIYFQGNSAPDKSGLPSDRFSAERTGGSVSTLTIQRTQQEDSAVYLCASSGAHQGTQYFGPGTRLTVL.

The rearrangement joins TRBV28 to TRBJ2-7, with 7 bases lining up with TRBD1. After removal of 4 bases from V and 2 bases from J, the junction contained 11 bases not matched to a gene. The germline gives CDR1 MDHEN, CDR2 SYDVKM. CDR3 size: 16 residues. This CDR3 is CASSSSGQAGTYEQYF. DNA for the CDR3: TGTGCCAGCAGTTCCAGCGGACAGGCCGGGACCTACGAGCAGTACTTC.

The rearrangement links TRBV5-4 to TRBJ2-7, with TRBD2 matching over 9 bases. In germline, CDR1 is SGHNT, CDR2 YYREEE (reference sequence). Losses at the gene ends were 2 bases for V and 6 bases for J; bases not matched to a gene: 9. The CDR3 runs 15 residues. The CDR3: CASSFEAGGPLEQYF. The CDR3 DNA follows: TGTGCCAGCAGCTTTGAGGCGGGAGGGCCTCTCGAGCAGTACTTC.

The genes are TRBV6-1 and TRBJ2-7, with D hard to call. CDR1 MNHNS and CDR2 SASEGT come from the germline V gene. The CDR3 extends over 14 amino acids. V was pared by 8 bases and J by 4 bases, with 18 bases between. CDR3 in amino acids: CASVTPRAPYEQYF. CDR3 DNA: TGTGCCAGCGTGACACCCCGGGCCCCTTACGAGCAGTACTTC.

As DNA, the CDR3 is TGTGCCAGTAGTACGGACAGGGGGCGCGGTGAGCAGTTCTTC. Amino acids: CASSTDRGRGEQFF. V usage is TRBV19 and J usage is TRBJ2-1, with 11 bases identical to TRBD1. Germline loops: CDR1 LNHDA, CDR2 SQIVND (reference sequence). The CDR3 sequence is 14 residues long. Trimming at V came to 4 bases and at J to 9 bases, leaving 5 bases not matched to a gene. Complete variable domain (other parts from reference TRBV19 and TRBJ2-1): DGGITQSPKYLFRKEGQNVTLSCEQNLNHDAMYWYRQDPGQGLRLIYYSQIVNDFQKGDIAEGYSVSREKKESFPLTVTSAQKNPTAFYLCASSTDRGRGEQFFGPGTRLTVL.

This clone was counted ten times or more. The DNA of the CDR3 is TGTGCCAGCAGCACTAGCGCCTTAACTTACAATGAGCAGTTCTTC. This codes for CASSTSALTYNEQFF. The rearrangement joins TRBV7-2 to TRBJ2-1, with 7 bases that match TRBD2. The junction had 8 bases not matched to a gene; V was cut back by 5 bases and J by 4 bases. Germline V CDR1 and CDR2: SGHTA, FQGNSA. CDR3 size: 15 residues.

This chain uses TRBV6-5 with TRBJ2-2; 8 bases map to TRBD1. The V gene's germline CDR1 is MNHEY and CDR2 SVGAGI. The junction had 3 bases not matched to a gene; V was cut back by 6 bases and J by 0 bases. The CDR3 runs to 15 residues. DNA for the CDR3: TGTGCCAGCAGGCTACAGGGGGCGAACACCGGGGAGCTGTTTTTT. Its translation: CASRLQGANTGELFF.

CDR3 DNA sequence: TGTGCCAGCAGTTTGTACGGTCCTAATGAAAAACTGTTTTTT. It yields the protein CASSLYGPNEKLFF. The rearrangement links TRBV28 to TRBJ1-4; D is undetermined. There are 14 residues in the CDR3. Trimming left V 3 bases short and J 3 bases short, with 8 bases between. Germline assignment: CDR1 MDHEN and CDR2 SYDVKM.

The gene calls are TRBV28 and TRBJ2-2, with 7 nucleotides matching TRBD1. With 3 bases clipped from V and 4 bases from J, the junction kept 5 bases outside the gene matches. Germline values: CDR1 MDHEN, CDR2 SYDVKM. The length of the CDR3 is 15 residues. CDR3: CASSLPPGGTGELFF. CDR3 DNA: TGTGCCAGCAGTTTGCCCCCAGGGGGCACCGGGGAGCTGTTTTTT.

The chain uses TRBV4-1 and TRBJ1-5; D is perhaps TRBD1 (5 bases). Germline V gene data show CDR1 as MGHRA and CDR2 as YSYEKL. The CDR3 contains 14 residues. The V and J ends lost 7 bases and 7 bases respectively, with 17 bases between them. The CDR3 is CASKSIGAKQPQHF. As DNA, the CDR3 is TGCGCCAGCAAGAGTATAGGGGCAAAACAGCCCCAGCATTTT.

The J gene is TRBJ2-3, the V gene TRBV7-9, with 8 bases lining up with TRBD1. The CDR3 spans 17 residues. CDR1 and CDR2 (germline): SEHNR, FQNEAQ (reference sequence). Unmatched junction bases numbered 13, after V lost 5 bases and J lost 3 bases. This chain's CDR3 is CASSLGWGQGATDTQYF. As DNA, the CDR3 is TGTGCCAGCAGCCTAGGGTGGGGGCAGGGGGCAACAGATACGCAGTATTTT.

In its sample, this clone was seen a few times. The gene calls are TRBV28 and TRBJ1-4; D is ambiguous. The CDR3 covers 12 residues. Per germline, CDR1 MDHEN and CDR2 SYDVKM. Trimming took off 5 bases at V and 8 bases at J, with 9 bases between the two ends. CDR3 sequence: CASSPQIEKLFF. The CDR3 DNA sequence: TGTGCCAGCAGTCCGCAAATCGAAAAACTGTTTTTT. Supplemented by reference TRBV28 and TRBJ1-4, the full variable domain reads DVKVTQSSRYLVKRTGEKVFLECVQDMDHENMFWYRQDPGLGLRLIYFSYDVKMKEKGDIPEGYSVSREKKERFSLILESASTNQTSMYLCASSPQIEKLFFGSGTQLSVL.

This chain uses TRBV20-1 with TRBJ2-3; a weak D match, TRBD2 (6 bases). V lost 4 bases and J lost 8, with 10 bases in between. This CDR3 is built from 11 residues. Germline V lookup: CDR1 DFQATT, CDR2 SNEGSKA (reference sequence). CDR3 DNA sequence: TGCAGTGCTAAGACTAGTGGTACGCAGTATTTT. Translation: CSAKTSGTQYF.